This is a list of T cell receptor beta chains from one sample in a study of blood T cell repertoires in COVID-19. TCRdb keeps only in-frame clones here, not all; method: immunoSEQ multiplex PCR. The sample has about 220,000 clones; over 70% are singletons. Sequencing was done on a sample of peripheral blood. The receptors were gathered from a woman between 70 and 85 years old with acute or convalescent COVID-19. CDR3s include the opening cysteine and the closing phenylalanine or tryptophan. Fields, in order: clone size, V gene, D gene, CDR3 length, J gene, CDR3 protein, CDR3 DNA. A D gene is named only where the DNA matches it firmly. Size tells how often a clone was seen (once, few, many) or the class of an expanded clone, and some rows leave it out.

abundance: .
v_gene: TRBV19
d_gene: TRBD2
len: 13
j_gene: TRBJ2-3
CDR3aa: CATGGTFTDTQYF
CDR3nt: TGTGCCACCGGGGGGACTTTCACAGATACGCAGTATTTT

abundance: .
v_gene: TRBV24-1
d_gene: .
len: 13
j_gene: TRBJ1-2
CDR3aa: CATSGSGGGGYTF
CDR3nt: TGTGCCACCAGTGGCTCTGGGGGCGGAGGCTACACCTTC

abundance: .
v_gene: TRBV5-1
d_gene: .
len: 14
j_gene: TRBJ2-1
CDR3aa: CASSVLTEYNEQFF
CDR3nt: TGCGCCAGCAGCGTACTCACTGAGTACAATGAGCAGTTCTTC

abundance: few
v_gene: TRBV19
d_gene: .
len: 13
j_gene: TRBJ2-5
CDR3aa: CASSPGRQETQYF
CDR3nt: TGTGCCAGTAGTCCGGGGAGACAAGAGACCCAGTACTTC

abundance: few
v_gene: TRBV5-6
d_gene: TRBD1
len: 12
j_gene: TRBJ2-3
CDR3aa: CASSSGTGDAPF
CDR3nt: TGTGCCAGCAGCTCCGGGACAGGGGATGCCCCTTTT

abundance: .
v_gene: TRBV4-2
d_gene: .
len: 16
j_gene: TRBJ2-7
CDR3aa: CASSQDIGMKSYEQYF
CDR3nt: TGTGCCAGCAGCCAAGATATCGGGATGAAATCCTACGAGCAGTACTTC

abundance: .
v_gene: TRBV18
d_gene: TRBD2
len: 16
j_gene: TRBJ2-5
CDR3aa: CASSPLIVAGRETQYF
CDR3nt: TGTGCCAGCTCACCACTCATTGTAGCGGGGAGAGAGACCCAGTACTTC

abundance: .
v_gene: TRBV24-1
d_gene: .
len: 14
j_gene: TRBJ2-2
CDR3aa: CATSVHRNTGELFF
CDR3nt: TGTGCCACCAGTGTACACCGGAACACCGGGGAGCTGTTTTTT

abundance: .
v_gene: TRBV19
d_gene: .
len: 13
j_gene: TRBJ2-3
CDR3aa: CAIRDRNTDTQYF
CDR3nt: TGTGCCATCCGCGACAGGAACACAGATACGCAGTATTTT

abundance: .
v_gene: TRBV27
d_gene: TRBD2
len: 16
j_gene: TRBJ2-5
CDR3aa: CASSFDLAGGQETQYF
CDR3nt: TGTGCCAGCAGTTTTGACCTAGCGGGGGGCCAAGAGACCCAGTACTTC

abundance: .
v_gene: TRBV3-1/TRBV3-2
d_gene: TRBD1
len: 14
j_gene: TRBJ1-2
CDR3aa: CASTDSGGGYGYTF
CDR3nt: TGTGCCAGCACCGATTCAGGGGGCGGTTATGGCTACACCTTC

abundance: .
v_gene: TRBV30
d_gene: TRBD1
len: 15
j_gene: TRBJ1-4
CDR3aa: CAWSPWTGWNEKLFF
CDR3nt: TGTGCCTGGAGTCCATGGACAGGGTGGAATGAAAAACTGTTTTTT

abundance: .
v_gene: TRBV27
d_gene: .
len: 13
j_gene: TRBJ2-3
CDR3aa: CASSLQGRDTQYF
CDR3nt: TGTGCCAGCAGTTTACAGGGGCGAGATACGCAGTATTTT

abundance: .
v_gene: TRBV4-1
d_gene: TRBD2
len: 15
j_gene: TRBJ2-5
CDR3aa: CASSQPGLGSETQYF
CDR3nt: TGCGCCAGCAGCCAACCGGGACTAGGTTCGGAGACCCAGTACTTC

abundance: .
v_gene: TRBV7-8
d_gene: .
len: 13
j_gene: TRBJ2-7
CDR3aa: CASSLDNRDEQYF
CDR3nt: TGTGCCAGCAGCTTAGATAACAGGGACGAGCAGTACTTC

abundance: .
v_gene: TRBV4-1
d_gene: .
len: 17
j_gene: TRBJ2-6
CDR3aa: CASSQEFRASGANVLTF
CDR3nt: TGCGCCAGCAGCCAAGAATTCAGGGCCTCTGGGGCCAACGTCCTGACTTTC

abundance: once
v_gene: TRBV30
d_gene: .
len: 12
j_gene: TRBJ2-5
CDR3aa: CAWKAGRETQYF
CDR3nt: TGTGCCTGGAAGGCGGGACGGGAGACCCAGTACTTC

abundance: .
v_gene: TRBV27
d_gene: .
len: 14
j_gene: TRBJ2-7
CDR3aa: CASRAGTLYGEQYF
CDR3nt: TGTGCCAGCAGAGCCGGGACATTATACGGCGAGCAGTACTTC

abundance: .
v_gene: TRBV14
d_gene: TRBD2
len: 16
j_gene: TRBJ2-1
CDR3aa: CASSPRGGGAWSEQFF
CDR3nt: TGTGCCAGCAGCCCTCGAGGCGGGGGGGCGTGGAGTGAGCAGTTCTTC

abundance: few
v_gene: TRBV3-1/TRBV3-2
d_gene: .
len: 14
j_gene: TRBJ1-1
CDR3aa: CASSQGAFGSEAFF
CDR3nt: TGTGCCAGCAGCCAAGGAGCGTTTGGAAGTGAAGCTTTCTTT

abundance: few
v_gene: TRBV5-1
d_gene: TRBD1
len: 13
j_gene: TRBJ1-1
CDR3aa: CASSLQGATEAFF
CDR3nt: TGCGCCAGCAGCTTACAGGGGGCCACTGAAGCTTTCTTT

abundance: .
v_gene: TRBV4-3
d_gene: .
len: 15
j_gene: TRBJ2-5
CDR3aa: CASSQTWTVQETQYF
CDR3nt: TGCGCCAGCAGCCAAACTTGGACAGTTCAAGAGACCCAGTACTTC

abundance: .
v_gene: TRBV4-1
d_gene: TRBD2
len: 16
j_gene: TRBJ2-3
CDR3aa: CASSRGAGGFSDTQYF
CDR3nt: TGCGCCAGCAGCCGGGGAGCGGGGGGTTTCTCAGATACGCAGTATTTT

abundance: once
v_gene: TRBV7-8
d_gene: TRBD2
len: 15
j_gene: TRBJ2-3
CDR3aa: CASSRGTSGGFTQYF
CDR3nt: TGTGCCAGCAGCCGAGGGACTAGCGGGGGGTTTACGCAGTATTTT

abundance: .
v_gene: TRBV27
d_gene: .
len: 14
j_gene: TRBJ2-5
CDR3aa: CASCGRGGWETQYF
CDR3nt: TGTGCCAGCTGTGGGAGGGGGGGATGGGAGACCCAGTACTTC

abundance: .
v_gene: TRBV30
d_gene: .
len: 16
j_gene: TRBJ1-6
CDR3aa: CAWSVPGNSYNSPLHF
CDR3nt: TGTGCCTGGAGTGTACCAGGGAACTCCTATAATTCACCCCTCCACTTT

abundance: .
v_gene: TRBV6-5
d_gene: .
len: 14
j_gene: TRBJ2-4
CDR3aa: CASSLDTSKNIQYF
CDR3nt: TGTGCCAGCAGTCTTGACACCAGCAAAAACATTCAGTACTTC

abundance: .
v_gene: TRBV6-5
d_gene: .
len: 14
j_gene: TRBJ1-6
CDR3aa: CASEPGLNNSPLHF
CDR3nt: TGTGCCAGCGAACCGGGTCTAAATAATTCACCCCTCCACTTT

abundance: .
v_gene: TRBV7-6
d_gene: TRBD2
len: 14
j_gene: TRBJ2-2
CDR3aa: CASSSRTSAGELFF
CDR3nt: TGTGCCAGCAGCTCCCGGACTAGCGCCGGGGAGCTGTTTTTT

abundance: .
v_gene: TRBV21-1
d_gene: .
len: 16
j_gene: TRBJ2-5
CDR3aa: CASSKDGRPPWETQYF
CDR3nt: TGTGCCAGCAGCAAAGATGGCAGGCCGCCGTGGGAGACCCAGTACTTC

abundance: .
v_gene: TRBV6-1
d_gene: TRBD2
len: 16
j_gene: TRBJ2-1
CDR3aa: CASSEQTSGVVGEQFF
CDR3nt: TGTGCCAGCAGTGAACAGACTAGCGGGGTGGTGGGTGAGCAGTTCTTC

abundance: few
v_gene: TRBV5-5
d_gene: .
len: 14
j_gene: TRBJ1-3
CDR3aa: CASSPQGTGNTIYF
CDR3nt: TGTGCCAGCAGCCCCCAGGGAACTGGAAACACCATATATTTT

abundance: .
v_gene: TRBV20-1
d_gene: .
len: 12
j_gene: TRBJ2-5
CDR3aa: CSASGTTKTQYF
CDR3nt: TGCAGTGCAAGTGGAACGACTAAGACCCAGTACTTC

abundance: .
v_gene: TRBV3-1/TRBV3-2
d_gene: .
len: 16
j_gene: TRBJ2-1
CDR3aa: CASSYQGGGSYNEQFF
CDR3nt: TGTGCCAGCAGCTACCAGGGCGGTGGCTCCTACAATGAGCAGTTCTTC

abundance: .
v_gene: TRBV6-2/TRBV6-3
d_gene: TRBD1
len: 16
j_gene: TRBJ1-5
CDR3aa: CASSYGTGGSNQPQHF
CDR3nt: TGTGCCAGCAGTTACGGGACAGGGGGTAGCAATCAGCCCCAGCATTTT

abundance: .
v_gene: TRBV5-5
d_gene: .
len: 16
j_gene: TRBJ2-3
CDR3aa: CASSLGRPNWEDTQYF
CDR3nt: TGTGCCAGCAGCTTGGGCAGGCCCAATTGGGAGGATACGCAGTATTTT

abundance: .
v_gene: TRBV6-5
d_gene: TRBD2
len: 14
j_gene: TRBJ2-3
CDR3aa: CASDRTSGGQAQYF
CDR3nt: TGTGCCTCGGACCGTACTAGCGGGGGACAGGCGCAGTATTTT

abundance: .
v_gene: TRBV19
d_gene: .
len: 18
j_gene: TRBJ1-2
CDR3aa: CASTPSNSGTRGNYGYTF
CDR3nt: TGTGCCAGTACCCCCTCTAATTCCGGGACAAGGGGAAACTATGGCTACACCTTC

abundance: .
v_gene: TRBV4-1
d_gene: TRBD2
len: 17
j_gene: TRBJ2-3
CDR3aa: CASSQNLLPGGLNTQYF
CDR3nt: TGCGCCAGCAGCCAAAACCTCCTCCCGGGGGGTTTGAATACGCAGTATTTT

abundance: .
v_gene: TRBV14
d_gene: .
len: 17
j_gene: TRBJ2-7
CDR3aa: CASSHGDSWKSSYEQYF
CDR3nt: TGTGCCAGCAGCCATGGAGACTCGTGGAAGAGCTCCTACGAGCAGTACTTC

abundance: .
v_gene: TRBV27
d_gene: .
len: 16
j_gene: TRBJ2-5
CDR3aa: CASSSYIPGNQETQYF
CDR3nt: TGTGCCAGCAGTTCCTACATACCGGGAAACCAAGAGACCCAGTACTTC

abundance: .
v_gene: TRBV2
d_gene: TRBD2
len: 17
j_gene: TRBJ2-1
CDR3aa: CASSSSGGPPSYNEQFF
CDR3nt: TGTGCCAGCAGTAGTAGCGGGGGGCCACCCTCCTACAATGAGCAGTTCTTC

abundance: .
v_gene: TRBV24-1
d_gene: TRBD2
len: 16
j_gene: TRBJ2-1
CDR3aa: CATSDIVTSSGVEQFF
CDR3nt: TGTGCCACCAGTGATATCGTGACTAGTAGCGGGGTAGAGCAGTTCTTC

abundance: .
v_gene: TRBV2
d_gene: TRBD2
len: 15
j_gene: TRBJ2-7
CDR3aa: CASSESGGGFYEQYF
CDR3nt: TGTGCCAGCAGTGAAAGCGGCGGGGGTTTTTACGAGCAGTACTTC

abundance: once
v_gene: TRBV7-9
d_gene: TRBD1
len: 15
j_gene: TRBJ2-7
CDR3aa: CASSFYSGQVYEQYF
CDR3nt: TGTGCCAGCAGCTTTTACTCGGGACAGGTCTACGAGCAGTACTTC

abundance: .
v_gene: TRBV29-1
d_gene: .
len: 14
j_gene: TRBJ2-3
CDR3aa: CSVEGRPGIDTQYF
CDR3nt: TGCAGCGTTGAAGGACGCCCAGGGATAGATACGCAGTATTTT

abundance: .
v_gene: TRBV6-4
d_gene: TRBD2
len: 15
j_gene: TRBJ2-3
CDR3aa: CASRDLAGGTDTQYF
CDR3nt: TGTGCCAGCAGAGACCTGGCGGGGGGCACAGATACGCAGTATTTT

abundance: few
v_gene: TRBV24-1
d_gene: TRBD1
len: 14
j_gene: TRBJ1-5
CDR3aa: CATSDYQGDQPQHF
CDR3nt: TGTGCCACCAGTGATTATCAGGGGGATCAGCCCCAGCATTTT

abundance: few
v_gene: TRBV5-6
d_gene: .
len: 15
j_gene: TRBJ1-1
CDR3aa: CASSFGRLQSQEAFF
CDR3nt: TGTGCCAGCAGCTTCGGCAGACTACAATCGCAGGAAGCTTTCTTT

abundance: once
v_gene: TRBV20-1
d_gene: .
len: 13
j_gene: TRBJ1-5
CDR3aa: CSASEGLYQPQHF
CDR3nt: TGCAGTGCTAGTGAGGGACTATATCAGCCCCAGCATTTT

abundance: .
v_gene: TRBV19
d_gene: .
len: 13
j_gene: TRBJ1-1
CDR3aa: CASSDQTGTEAFF
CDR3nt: TGTGCCAGTAGTGACCAAACAGGGACCGAAGCTTTCTTT

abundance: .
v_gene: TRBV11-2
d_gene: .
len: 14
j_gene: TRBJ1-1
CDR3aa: CASSATDKNTEAFF
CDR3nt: TGTGCCAGCAGCGCTACGGACAAGAACACTGAAGCTTTCTTT

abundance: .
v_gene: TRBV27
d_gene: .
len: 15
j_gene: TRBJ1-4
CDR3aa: CASSSPGRANEKLFF
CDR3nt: TGTGCCAGCAGTTCTCCGGGGAGGGCTAATGAAAAACTGTTTTTT